A selection of T cell receptor beta chains follows, all from one sample in a study of early T cells in non-severe SARS-CoV-2 infection. TCRdb independently ran MiXCR on the 5' RACE reads; one entry per CDR3 protein. The sample has approximately 30,000 distinct CDR3 sequences, 4% to 5% seen once; the top ten hold 7.5% to 8.5%. Sequenced material: whole blood. These receptors were taken from an adult who was a healthcare worker with PCR-confirmed SARS-CoV-2 infection or an uninfected control (not recorded which). The CDR3 runs from the conserved cysteine through the conserved F or W. Each record gives: J gene, clone size, V gene, D gene, CDR3 protein, CDR3 DNA. A D gene is named only where the DNA matches it firmly. Not all rows give a size; the values are once, few, many and, for expanded clones, a class.

J gene: TRBJ1-6
clone size: -
V gene: TRBV5-1
D gene: -
CDR3 protein: CASGNSYNSPLHF
CDR3 DNA: TGCGCCAGCGGGAACTCCTATAATTCACCCCTCCACTTT

J gene: TRBJ1-4
clone size: many
V gene: TRBV7-9
D gene: -
CDR3 protein: CASSLGGTLEKLFF
CDR3 DNA: TGTGCCAGCAGCTTAGGAGGGACTTTAGAAAAACTGTTTTTT

J gene: TRBJ1-2
clone size: -
V gene: TRBV6-6
D gene: TRBD1
CDR3 protein: CASSYSTGNYGYTF
CDR3 DNA: TGTGCCAGCAGTTACTCGACAGGGAACTATGGCTACACCTTC

J gene: TRBJ2-7
clone size: many
V gene: TRBV5-1
D gene: -
CDR3 protein: CASSFSGNYEQYF
CDR3 DNA: TGCGCCAGCAGCTTTTCGGGGAACTACGAGCAGTACTTC

J gene: TRBJ1-5
clone size: many
V gene: TRBV12-3/TRBV12-4
D gene: -
CDR3 protein: CASRGGRNQPQHF
CDR3 DNA: TGTGCCAGCAGGGGGGGAAGGAATCAGCCCCAGCATTTT

J gene: TRBJ1-5
clone size: many
V gene: TRBV20-1
D gene: -
CDR3 protein: CSARQYSNQPQHF
CDR3 DNA: TGCAGTGCTAGGCAGTATAGCAATCAGCCCCAGCATTTT

J gene: TRBJ2-2
clone size: few
V gene: TRBV7-2
D gene: -
CDR3 protein: CASSLLDNTGELFF
CDR3 DNA: TGTGCCAGCAGCTTACTAGACAACACCGGGGAGCTGTTTTTT

J gene: TRBJ2-1
clone size: few
V gene: TRBV28
D gene: -
CDR3 protein: CASSLLRAEQFF
CDR3 DNA: TGTGCCAGCAGTTTGTTGCGGGCTGAGCAGTTCTTC

J gene: TRBJ2-3
clone size: many
V gene: TRBV7-8
D gene: TRBD2
CDR3 protein: CASSLVGLAGVTDTQYF
CDR3 DNA: TGTGCCAGCAGCTTAGTGGGACTAGCGGGGGTCACAGATACGCAGTATTTT

J gene: TRBJ2-7
clone size: many
V gene: TRBV9
D gene: -
CDR3 protein: CASSVSPGKYEQYF
CDR3 DNA: TGTGCCAGCAGCGTATCGCCGGGAAAATACGAGCAGTACTTC

J gene: TRBJ2-7
clone size: many
V gene: TRBV5-4
D gene: -
CDR3 protein: CASSTRQVGYEQYF
CDR3 DNA: TGTGCCAGCAGCACCCGACAGGTCGGCTACGAGCAGTACTTC

J gene: TRBJ2-4
clone size: few
V gene: TRBV2
D gene: -
CDR3 protein: CASSEGRTGYFQYF
CDR3 DNA: TGTGCCAGCAGTGAGGGGAGGACAGGCTACTTTCAGTACTTC

J gene: TRBJ2-3
clone size: many
V gene: TRBV14
D gene: TRBD1
CDR3 protein: CASSGQGYDTQYF
CDR3 DNA: TGTGCCAGCAGCGGACAGGGGTACGATACGCAGTATTTT

J gene: TRBJ1-5
clone size: many
V gene: TRBV10-2
D gene: TRBD1
CDR3 protein: CASTRTGGDLNQPQHF
CDR3 DNA: TGCGCCAGCACCAGGACAGGGGGCGATTTGAATCAGCCCCAGCATTTT

J gene: TRBJ2-2
clone size: many
V gene: TRBV7-2
D gene: -
CDR3 protein: CASGTGELFF
CDR3 DNA: TGTGCCAGCGGAACCGGGGAGCTGTTTTTT

J gene: TRBJ2-4
clone size: many
V gene: TRBV10-3
D gene: TRBD1
CDR3 protein: CAISGTGFQNIQYF
CDR3 DNA: TGTGCCATCAGTGGGACAGGGTTCCAAAACATTCAGTACTTC

J gene: TRBJ1-1
clone size: many
V gene: TRBV20-1
D gene: -
CDR3 protein: CSATEDLNTEAFF
CDR3 DNA: TGCAGTGCTACCGAGGACCTGAACACTGAAGCTTTCTTT

J gene: TRBJ2-7
clone size: many
V gene: TRBV6-5
D gene: TRBD1
CDR3 protein: CASSRQGPYEQYF
CDR3 DNA: TGTGCCAGCAGTCGACAGGGACCCTACGAGCAGTACTTC

J gene: TRBJ2-2
clone size: -
V gene: TRBV10-3
D gene: -
CDR3 protein: CAICVPQPTGELFF
CDR3 DNA: TGTGCCATCTGTGTCCCTCAGCCCACCGGGGAGCTGTTTTTT

J gene: TRBJ1-5
clone size: -
V gene: TRBV12-3/TRBV12-4
D gene: TRBD1
CDR3 protein: CASRVQGAQPQHF
CDR3 DNA: TGTGCCAGCAGGGTACAGGGGGCTCAGCCCCAGCATTTT

J gene: TRBJ2-1
clone size: many
V gene: TRBV5-1
D gene: -
CDR3 protein: CASSLGNSYNEQFF
CDR3 DNA: TGCGCCAGCAGCTTAGGCAACTCCTACAATGAGCAGTTCTTC

J gene: TRBJ2-3
clone size: few
V gene: TRBV7-9
D gene: -
CDR3 protein: CASSLRGGYTDTQYF
CDR3 DNA: TGTGCCAGCAGCTTAAGGGGAGGATACACAGATACGCAGTATTTT

J gene: TRBJ2-3
clone size: few
V gene: TRBV29-1
D gene: -
CDR3 protein: CSVERGTDTQYF
CDR3 DNA: TGCAGCGTTGAAAGGGGAACAGATACGCAGTATTTT

J gene: TRBJ2-2
clone size: many
V gene: TRBV7-2
D gene: -
CDR3 protein: CASSLERRRGTGELFF
CDR3 DNA: TGTGCCAGCAGCTTAGAACGTCGCAGGGGCACCGGGGAGCTGTTTTTT

J gene: TRBJ1-2
clone size: many
V gene: TRBV25-1
D gene: -
CDR3 protein: CASSEGGTSRGYTF
CDR3 DNA: TGTGCCAGCAGTGAAGGGGGGACTTCGCGCGGCTACACCTTC

J gene: TRBJ2-5
clone size: few
V gene: TRBV30
D gene: TRBD2
CDR3 protein: CAWREGLGLQETQYF
CDR3 DNA: TGTGCCTGGAGAGAGGGACTAGGACTCCAAGAGACCCAGTACTTC

J gene: TRBJ2-1
clone size: -
V gene: TRBV28
D gene: TRBD2
CDR3 protein: CASRLLAGGIDEQFF
CDR3 DNA: TGTGCCAGCAGACTCCTAGCGGGGGGGATCGATGAGCAGTTCTTC

J gene: TRBJ2-2
clone size: few
V gene: TRBV24-1
D gene: TRBD1
CDR3 protein: CATSDLRQGDTGELFF
CDR3 DNA: TGTGCCACCAGTGATCTCAGACAGGGGGACACCGGGGAGCTGTTTTTT

J gene: TRBJ2-4
clone size: many
V gene: TRBV3-1
D gene: TRBD2
CDR3 protein: CASSRTSGGIPDIQYF
CDR3 DNA: TGTGCCAGCAGCCGGACTAGCGGGGGGATCCCCGACATTCAGTACTTC

J gene: TRBJ2-1
clone size: many
V gene: TRBV7-2
D gene: TRBD2
CDR3 protein: CASSAPGLADSSYNEQFF
CDR3 DNA: TGTGCCAGCAGCGCTCCGGGACTAGCGGATAGCTCCTACAATGAGCAGTTCTTC

J gene: TRBJ2-5
clone size: many
V gene: TRBV28
D gene: -
CDR3 protein: CASRRTLGETQYF
CDR3 DNA: TGTGCCAGCCGAAGGACACTGGGCGAGACCCAGTACTTC

J gene: TRBJ2-1
clone size: many
V gene: TRBV12-3/TRBV12-4
D gene: -
CDR3 protein: CASSLGDLQFF
CDR3 DNA: TGTGCCAGCAGTTTAGGGGATTTGCAGTTCTTC

J gene: TRBJ2-1
clone size: many
V gene: TRBV7-9
D gene: TRBD2
CDR3 protein: CASSLGASGAYNEQFF
CDR3 DNA: TGTGCCAGCAGCTTGGGCGCTAGCGGGGCCTACAATGAGCAGTTCTTC

J gene: TRBJ1-1
clone size: many
V gene: TRBV7-3
D gene: TRBD1
CDR3 protein: CASSPTRDRWAEAFF
CDR3 DNA: TGTGCCAGCAGCCCAACCCGGGACAGGTGGGCTGAAGCTTTCTTT

J gene: TRBJ1-1
clone size: -
V gene: TRBV7-2
D gene: TRBD1
CDR3 protein: CASSNVRQGMTEAFF
CDR3 DNA: TGTGCCAGCAGCAACGTCCGACAGGGAATGACTGAAGCTTTCTTT

J gene: TRBJ2-5
clone size: many
V gene: TRBV6-7
D gene: TRBD2
CDR3 protein: CASSYSHDRRLAGETQYF
CDR3 DNA: TGTGCCAGCAGTTACTCCCACGATCGCAGACTAGCGGGGGAGACCCAGTACTTC

J gene: TRBJ2-3
clone size: -
V gene: TRBV11-2
D gene: TRBD2
CDR3 protein: CASSFGTSGTDTQYF
CDR3 DNA: TGTGCCAGCAGCTTCGGGACTAGCGGCACAGATACGCAGTATTTT

J gene: TRBJ2-5
clone size: many
V gene: TRBV24-1
D gene: TRBD1
CDR3 protein: CATSERTGETQYF
CDR3 DNA: TGTGCCACCAGTGAGCGGACAGGCGAGACCCAGTACTTC

J gene: TRBJ2-3
clone size: few
V gene: TRBV14
D gene: -
CDR3 protein: CASSWGPGDEDTQYF
CDR3 DNA: TGTGCCAGCAGCTGGGGACCCGGGGATGAAGATACGCAGTATTTT

J gene: TRBJ2-7
clone size: -
V gene: TRBV7-2
D gene: TRBD1
CDR3 protein: CASSSSRDRYKASYEQYF
CDR3 DNA: TGTGCCAGCAGCTCGTCCCGGGACAGATACAAAGCCTCCTACGAGCAGTACTTC

J gene: TRBJ1-6
clone size: many
V gene: TRBV5-5
D gene: -
CDR3 protein: CASSLQGSPLHF
CDR3 DNA: TGTGCCAGCAGCCTTCAGGGTTCACCCCTCCACTTT

J gene: TRBJ2-2
clone size: many
V gene: TRBV7-7
D gene: -
CDR3 protein: CASSPTFWGDNTGELFF
CDR3 DNA: TGTGCCAGCAGCCCTACTTTTTGGGGGGATAACACCGGGGAGCTGTTTTTT

J gene: TRBJ2-3
clone size: -
V gene: TRBV7-9
D gene: -
CDR3 protein: CASIRVPPTDTQYF
CDR3 DNA: TGTGCCAGCATAAGAGTTCCGCCCACAGATACGCAGTATTTT

J gene: TRBJ2-5
clone size: few
V gene: TRBV30
D gene: TRBD1
CDR3 protein: CAWGTGDQETQYF
CDR3 DNA: TGTGCCTGGGGAACAGGGGACCAAGAGACCCAGTACTTC